These 5 T cell receptor beta chains were all obtained from the same sample, sequenced in a study of CD8 T cells in Susac syndrome. cDNA came from roughly 0.5 to 1 ug RNA primed by random hexamers. TCRdb independently ran MiXCR on the immunoSEQ multiplex PCR reads; one entry per CDR3 protein. The repertoire consists of some 99,000 distinct CDR3 sequences, with around 94% occurring once and the leading ten covering more than 0.3%. The specimen was CD4+ T cells from PBMCs. These receptors were obtained from a human donor with Susac syndrome.

This clonotype has only a few counts. The chain links TRBV6-1 to TRBJ2-7; 8 positions agree with TRBD1. The germline CDR1 and CDR2 sequences are MNHNS and SASEGT. The CDR3 is made up of 15 amino acids. The V and J ends lost 4 bases and 0 bases, in that order; junction bases with no gene match: 5. The CDR3 region has the DNA TGTGCCAGCAGTGGGCGGGACAGGAGCTCCTACGAGCAGTACTTC. Translation gives CASSGRDRSSYEQYF.

This chain uses TRBV4-1 with TRBJ1-5; D gene unclear. The CDR3 runs 17 residues. Looked up from germline, CDR1 is MGHRA and CDR2 is YSYEKL. V was trimmed by 0 bases and J by 3 bases, leaving 15 bases between them. CDR3 sequence: CASSQEEGGRVNQPQHF. The CDR3 nucleotides are TGCGCCAGCAGCCAAGAAGAGGGCGGGAGGGTCAATCAGCCCCAGCATTTT.

This clonotype was seen once. This chain links TRBV4-3 with TRBJ2-2; D possibly corresponds to TRBD2 (7 bases). Trimming shortened V by 0 bases and J by 2 bases, and 13 bases separated the two germline ends. Germline V gene lookup returns CDR1 LGHNA and CDR2 YSLEER. The CDR3 is 17 residues long. This chain's CDR3 is CASSQEPGGLNTGELFF. CDR3 nucleotides: TGCGCCAGCAGCCAAGAACCGGGGGGCCTCAACACCGGGGAGCTGTTTTTT.

V is TRBV9 and J is TRBJ1-4, with a weak D call TRBD1 (5 bases). Trimming removed 0 bases from V and 5 bases from J, with 8 bases in between. Germline V lookup: CDR1 SGDLS, CDR2 YYNGEE. This CDR3 is built from 14 residues. CDR3 nucleotides: TGTGCCAGCAGCGTAGAGACAGCGAATGAAAAACTGTTTTTT. Amino acid sequence: CASSVETANEKLFF. Full variable domain (outside the CDR3, taken from reference TRBV9 and TRBJ1-4): DSGVTQTPKHLITATGQRVTLRCSPRSGDLSVYWYQQSLDQGLQFLIQYYNGEERAKGNILERFSAQQFPDLHSELNLSSLELGDSALYFCASSVETANEKLFFGSGTQLSVL.

This clonotype has only a few counts. This chain links TRBV7-6 with TRBJ2-1; D unresolved. Germline V CDR1 and CDR2: SGHVS, FNYEAQ. This CDR3 has 12 residues. V lost 5 bases and J 5 bases, leaving 7 bases between the germline ends. The CDR3 loop is CASSRFNNEQFF. CDR3 DNA: TGTGCCAGCAGCCGTTTTAACAATGAGCAGTTCTTC. The full variable domain, with the rest looked up from reference TRBV7-6 and TRBJ2-1, is GAGVSQSPRYKVTKRGQDVALRCDPISGHVSLYWYRQALGQGPEFLTYFNYEAQQDKSGLPNDRFSAERPEGSISTLTIQRTEQRDSAMYRCASSRFNNEQFFGPGTRLTVL.